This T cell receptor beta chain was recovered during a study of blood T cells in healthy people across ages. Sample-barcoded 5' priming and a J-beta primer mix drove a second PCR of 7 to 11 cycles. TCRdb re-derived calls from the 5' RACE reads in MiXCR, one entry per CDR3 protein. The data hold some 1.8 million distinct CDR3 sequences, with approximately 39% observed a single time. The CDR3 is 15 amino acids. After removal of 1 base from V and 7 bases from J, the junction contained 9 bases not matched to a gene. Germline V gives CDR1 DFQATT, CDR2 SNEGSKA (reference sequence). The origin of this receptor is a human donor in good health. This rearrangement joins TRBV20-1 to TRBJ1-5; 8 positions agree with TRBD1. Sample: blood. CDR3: CSARALTGVGQPQHF. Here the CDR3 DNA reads TGCAGTGCTAGAGCTTTGACAGGGGTCGGGCAGCCCCAGCATTTT.